Included here is one T cell receptor (beta chain) sequence, with context. The record originates from a study of PD-1 blockade in classical Hodgkin lymphoma. Time point noted: cycle 4 day 1 (C4D1), after five to seven weeks of nivolumab. Relapse after autologous stem cell transplantation occurred in every patient, and brentuximab vedotin exposure varied. Some clones are missing from TCRdb's copy, which holds only in-frame ones; the method was immunoSEQ multiplex PCR. The table has 100,000 or so clones, around 90% seen once; the top ten hold 15% to 20%. Trimming at V came to 6 bases and at J to 2 bases, leaving 8 bases not matched to a gene. Germline V gene data show CDR1 as SQVTM and CDR2 as ANQGSEA. The CDR3 runs 14 residues.

Sequencing used peripheral blood mononuclear cells (PBMCs), obtained before the fourth cycle of nivolumab. This chain uses TRBV29-1 with TRBJ2-3; 7 bases match TRBD2. The receptor was derived from a human donor with classical Hodgkin lymphoma. CDR3 DNA sequence: TGCAGCGTGAGGGGCGGGAGCGACACAGATACGCAGTATTTT. Its protein is CSVRGGSDTDTQYF.